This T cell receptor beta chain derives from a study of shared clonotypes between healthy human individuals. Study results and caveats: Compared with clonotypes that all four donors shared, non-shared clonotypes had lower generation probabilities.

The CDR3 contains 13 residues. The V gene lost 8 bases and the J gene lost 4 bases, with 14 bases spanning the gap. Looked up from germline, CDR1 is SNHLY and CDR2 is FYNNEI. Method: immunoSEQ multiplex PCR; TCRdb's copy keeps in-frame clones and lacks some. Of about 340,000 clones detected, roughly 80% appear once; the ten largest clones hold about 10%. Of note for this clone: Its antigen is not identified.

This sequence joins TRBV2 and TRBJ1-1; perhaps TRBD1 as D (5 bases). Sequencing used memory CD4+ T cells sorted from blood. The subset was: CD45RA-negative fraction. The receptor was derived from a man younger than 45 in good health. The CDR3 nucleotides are TGTGCCAGCGGGGGGGAGGTCGGCACTGAAGCTTTCTTT. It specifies CASGGEVGTEAFF.